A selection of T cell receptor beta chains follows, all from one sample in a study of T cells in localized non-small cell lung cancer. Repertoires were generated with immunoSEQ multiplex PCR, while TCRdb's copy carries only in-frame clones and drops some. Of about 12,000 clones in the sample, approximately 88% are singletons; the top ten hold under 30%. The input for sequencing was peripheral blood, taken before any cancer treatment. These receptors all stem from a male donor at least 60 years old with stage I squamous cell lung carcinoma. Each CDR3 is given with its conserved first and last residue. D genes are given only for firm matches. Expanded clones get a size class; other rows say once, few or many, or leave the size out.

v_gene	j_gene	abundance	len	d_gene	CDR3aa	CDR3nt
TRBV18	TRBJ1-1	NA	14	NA	CASSFQSVDTEAFF	TGTGCCAGCTCATTTCAATCGGTCGACACTGAAGCTTTCTTT
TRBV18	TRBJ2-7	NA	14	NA	CASSPVVGGNEQYF	TGTGCCAGCTCACCCGTGGTGGGGGGCAACGAGCAGTACTTC
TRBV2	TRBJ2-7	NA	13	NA	CASILGLNYEQYF	TGTGCCAGCATTCTCGGGCTAAACTACGAGCAGTACTTC
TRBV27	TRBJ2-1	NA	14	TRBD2	CASSFLAGVGEQFF	TGTGCCAGCAGTTTTTTAGCGGGAGTTGGGGAGCAGTTCTTC
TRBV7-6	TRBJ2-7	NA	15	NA	CASSLVWGTPAEQYF	TGTGCCAGCAGCTTAGTGTGGGGCACTCCCGCCGAGCAGTACTTC
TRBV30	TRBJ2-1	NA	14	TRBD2	CAFSTSGSYNEQFF	TGTGCCTTTTCCACTAGCGGGAGTTACAATGAGCAGTTCTTC
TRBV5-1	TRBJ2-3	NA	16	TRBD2	CASSLGSSGRTDTQYF	TGCGCCAGCAGCTTGGGGAGTAGCGGGAGGACAGATACGCAGTATTTT
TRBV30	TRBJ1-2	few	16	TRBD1	CAWFRDRVIASSGYTF	TGTGCCTGGTTCCGGGACAGGGTAATAGCAAGTAGTGGCTACACCTTC
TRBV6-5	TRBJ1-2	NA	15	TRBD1	CASRRGQVASYGYTF	TGTGCCAGCAGGCGGGGACAGGTGGCGTCCTATGGCTACACCTTC
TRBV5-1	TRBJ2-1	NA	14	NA	CASSFPGFYNEQFF	TGCGCCAGCAGCTTTCCGGGGTTCTACAATGAGCAGTTCTTC
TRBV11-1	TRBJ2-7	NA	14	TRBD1	CASSLRDSAYEQYF	TGTGCCAGCAGCCTCCGGGACAGCGCCTACGAGCAGTACTTC
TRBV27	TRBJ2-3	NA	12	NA	CASSPTTDTQYF	TGTGCCAGCAGTCCTACCACAGATACGCAGTATTTT
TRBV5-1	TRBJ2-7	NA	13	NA	CASSRDTTYEQYF	TGCGCCAGCAGCCGTGACACCACCTACGAGCAGTACTTC
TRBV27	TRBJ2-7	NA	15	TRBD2	CARNASGPSGYEQYF	TGTGCCAGAAACGCTAGCGGGCCGTCGGGCTACGAGCAGTACTTC
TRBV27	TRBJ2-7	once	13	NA	CASSYRTHYEQYF	TGTGCCAGCAGTTACCGGACACACTACGAGCAGTACTTC
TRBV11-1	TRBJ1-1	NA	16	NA	CASSLDSSYMNTEAFF	TGTGCCAGCAGCTTAGACAGTAGTTATATGAACACTGAAGCTTTCTTT
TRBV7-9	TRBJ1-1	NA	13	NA	CASSSPGSTEAFF	TGTGCCAGCAGCTCTCCCGGTAGTACTGAAGCTTTCTTT
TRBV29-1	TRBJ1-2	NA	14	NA	CSVTTGVADYGYTF	TGCAGCGTTACCACAGGTGTCGCGGACTATGGCTACACCTTC
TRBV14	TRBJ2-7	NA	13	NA	CASSQVTGTEQYF	TGTGCCAGCAGCCAAGTGACCGGGACAGAGCAGTACTTC
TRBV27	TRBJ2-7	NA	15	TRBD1	CASSGQGLGNYEQYF	TGTGCCAGCAGTGGACAGGGGTTGGGGAACTACGAGCAGTACTTC
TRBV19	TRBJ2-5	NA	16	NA	CASSPGLRGPEETQYF	TGTGCCAGTAGTCCCGGACTCAGGGGACCTGAAGAGACCCAGTACTTC
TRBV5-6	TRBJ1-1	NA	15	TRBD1	CASSRRDRGYTEAFF	TGTGCCAGCAGCCGCCGGGACAGGGGTTACACTGAAGCTTTCTTT
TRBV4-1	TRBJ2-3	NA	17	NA	CASSHQHRETATDTQYF	TGCGCCAGCAGCCACCAACACCGGGAAACTGCCACAGATACGCAGTATTTT
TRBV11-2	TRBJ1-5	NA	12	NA	CASSGDNQPQHF	TGTGCCAGCAGCGGGGACAATCAGCCCCAGCATTTT
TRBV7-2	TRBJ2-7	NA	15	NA	CASSLYRITSYEQYF	TGTGCCAGCAGCTTATACAGGATTACGTCCTACGAGCAGTACTTC
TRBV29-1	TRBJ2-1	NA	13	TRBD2	CSVALAGPNEQFF	TGCAGCGTTGCCCTAGCGGGACCCAATGAGCAGTTCTTC
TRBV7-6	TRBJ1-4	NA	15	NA	CASSFDGNTNEKLFF	TGTGCCAGCAGCTTCGACGGGAACACTAATGAAAAACTGTTTTTT
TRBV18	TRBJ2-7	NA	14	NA	CASSTGGVPYEQYF	TGTGCCAGCTCCACCGGAGGGGTGCCCTACGAGCAGTACTTC
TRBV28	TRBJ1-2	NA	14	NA	CASSFVRIGSGYTF	TGTGCCAGCAGTTTCGTACGTATCGGGAGCGGCTACACCTTC
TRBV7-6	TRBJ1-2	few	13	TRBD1	CASRPTGGGGYTF	TGTGCCAGCAGGCCGACAGGGGGGGGTGGCTACACCTTC
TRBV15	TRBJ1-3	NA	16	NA	CATSRDRRISGNTIYF	TGTGCCACCAGCAGAGATCGGCGTATCTCTGGAAACACCATATATTTT
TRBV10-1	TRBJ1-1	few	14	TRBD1	CASSEDRENTEAFF	TGCGCCAGCAGTGAGGACAGGGAGAACACTGAAGCTTTCTTT
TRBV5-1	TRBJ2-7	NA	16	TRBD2	CASSRGGTSGSYEQYF	TGCGCCAGCAGCCGGGGAGGGACTAGCGGTTCCTACGAGCAGTACTTC
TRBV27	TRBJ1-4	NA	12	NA	CPRATTNEKLFF	TGTCCTAGGGCCACAACTAATGAAAAACTGTTTTTT
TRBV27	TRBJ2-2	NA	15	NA	CASSFWGELTGELFF	TGTGCCAGCAGTTTTTGGGGGGAGTTAACCGGGGAGCTGTTTTTT
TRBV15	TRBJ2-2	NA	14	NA	CATAISGRTGELFF	TGTGCCACCGCTATCTCTGGACGGACCGGGGAGCTGTTTTTT
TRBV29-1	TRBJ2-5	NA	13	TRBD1	CSVETGGKETQYF	TGCAGCGTTGAAACAGGGGGCAAAGAGACCCAGTACTTC
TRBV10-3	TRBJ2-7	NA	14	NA	CAIDTGTETYEQYF	TGTGCCATCGACACCGGGACGGAGACCTACGAGCAGTACTTC
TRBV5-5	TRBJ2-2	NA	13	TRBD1	CASSLTGAGELFF	TGTGCCAGCAGTCTTACAGGGGCCGGGGAGCTGTTTTTT
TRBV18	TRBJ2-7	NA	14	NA	CASSPAGIPYEQYF	TGTGCCAGCTCACCAGCAGGGATCCCCTACGAGCAGTACTTC
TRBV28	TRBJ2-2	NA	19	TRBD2	CASSFGHGSSGWKGGELFF	TGTGCCAGCAGTTTTGGACATGGTTCTAGCGGGTGGAAGGGCGGGGAGCTGTTTTTT